Reported below is one T cell receptor (beta chain). Its antigen is not known. This table comes from immunoSEQ multiplex PCR, and its TCRdb copy is limited to in-frame clones, with some not included. The sample shows some 93,000 clones, about nine tenths of them seen only once. The data were taken from a study of identifying expanded T cells in peripheral blood. Notes on the study in general: Roughly 1.2 clones differed between technical replicates, versus around 15 and 19 over time.

Germline loops: CDR1 SGHVS, CDR2 FNYEAQ. Trimming shortened V by 5 bases and J by 7 bases, and 13 bases separated the two germline ends. CDR3 size: 13 residues. The chain couples TRBV7-6 to TRBJ2-3; D remains unclear. The sequencing sample was made of blood. This clonotype was obtained from a person aged 18 to 75 in good health. This CDR3 is CASSRGAVNTQYF. CDR3 coding DNA: TGTGCCAGCAGCCGCGGCGCGGTGAATACGCAGTATTTT.